This passage covers 12 T cell receptor beta chains from one sample sequenced in a study of T-cell reconstitution after alpha-beta-depleted transplantation in children. It was with unique molecular identifiers that the TCRbeta library was prepared. TCRdb ran MiXCR on the PCR reads and lists one entry per CDR3 protein. The data show more than 100,000 distinct CDR3 sequences, 23% seen once. Here the sequenced sample was PBMCs, mostly from graft donor cells, taken 180 days after TCRalphabeta/CD19-depleted stem cell transplant. The receptors originated from a male patient under 10 years old who had a stem cell transplant for chronic granulomatous disease, so the T cells may come from the graft donor.

This clonotype was seen more than once but under ten times. The rearrangement joins TRBV5-1 to TRBJ2-7, with D unclear. This CDR3 has 14 amino acids. Trimming took 5 bases from V and 0 from J, leaving 12 bases between them. Per germline, CDR1 SGHRS and CDR2 YFSETQ. The chain's CDR3 is CASREAVSSYEQYF. CDR3 DNA: TGCGCCAGCAGGGAAGCCGTAAGCTCCTACGAGCAGTACTTC.

This clonotype has at least ten counts. The rearrangement joins TRBV20-1 to TRBJ2-7; D ambiguous. Germline loops: CDR1 DFQATT, CDR2 SNEGSKA (reference sequence). The length of the CDR3 is 11 residues. Trimming shortened V by 3 bases and J by 4 bases, and 7 bases separated the two germline ends. As DNA, the CDR3 is TGCAGTGCTAGCAATAGTTACGAGCAGTACTTC. Its translation: CSASNSYEQYF.

A few counts support this clonotype. The chain couples TRBV5-4 to TRBJ2-4, with D tentatively TRBD1 or TRBD2 (5 bases each). The CDR3 is made up of 16 amino acids. CDR1 is SGHNT and CDR2 is YYREEE in the germline V gene (reference sequence). The ends were cut back, 1 base at V and 1 base at J, with 12 bases in the middle. The DNA for the CDR3 is TGTGCCAGCAGCTTGTCTGGGGGAACGGCCAAAAACATTCAGTACTTC. It yields the protein CASSLSGGTAKNIQYF.

Concerning this clonotype: One base away lies a much larger clone, so this may be a sequencing read error. The chain carries TRBV5-1 and TRBJ2-2; perhaps D is TRBD1 or TRBD2 (6 bases each). The CDR3 is made up of 14 amino acids. Germline values: CDR1 SGHRS, CDR2 YFSETQ. Here the CDR3 reads CASSFWGQGGDLFF. The CDR3 nucleotides are TGCGCCAGCAGCTTCTGGGGGCAAGGCGGGGACCTGTTTTTT.

The chain is built from TRBV19 and TRBJ2-3; D is ambiguous. This CDR3 region has 14 residues. V lost 4 bases, J lost 6 bases, and 14 bases lay in between. Germline loops: CDR1 LNHDA, CDR2 SQIVND (reference sequence). CDR3 region: CASSTKGSGDTQYF. CDR3 DNA sequence: TGTGCCAGTAGTACGAAGGGATCAGGTGATACGCAGTATTTT.

This clonotype was observed at least ten times. J is TRBJ2-5 and V is TRBV20-1, with D tentatively TRBD1 or TRBD2 (5 bases each). The CDR3 length is 14 residues. The V gene lost 0 bases and the J gene lost 4 bases, with 12 bases spanning the gap. Germline-derived CDR1 and CDR2 are DFQATT and SNEGSKA (reference sequence). The CDR3 sequence: CSARDRDPRETQYF. For the CDR3, the DNA is TGCAGTGCTAGAGACAGGGACCCTCGAGAGACCCAGTACTTC.

The chain joins TRBV20-1 to TRBJ2-3, with 12 bases aligning to TRBD2. The CDR3 consists of 14 residues. CDR1 and CDR2 from the germline V gene are DFQATT and SNEGSKA (reference sequence). V was pared by 3 bases and J by 4 bases, with 2 bases of the junction left unmatched. DNA for the CDR3: TGCAGTGCTAGTCTAGCGGGAGGGCCAGATACGCAGTATTTT. This codes for CSASLAGGPDTQYF.

The chain couples TRBV7-8 to TRBJ2-7; tentative D call: TRBD1 (5 bases). V was cut by 2 bases and J by 2 bases, with 16 bases left in between. Germline assignment: CDR1 SGHVS and CDR2 FQNEAQ. This CDR3 has 16 amino acids. In nucleotides, the CDR3 is TGTGCCAGCAGCTTAAATCCCGACAGCCCGACCTACGAGCAGTACTTC. This sequence encodes CASSLNPDSPTYEQYF.

This clonotype was observed many times. The genes are TRBV20-1 and TRBJ2-3; TRBD2 matches at 8 bases. With V trimmed by 0 bases and J by 2 bases, 1 base remained unmatched. Germline loops: CDR1 DFQATT, CDR2 SNEGSKA (reference sequence). The CDR3 runs 14 residues. The DNA for the CDR3 is TGCAGTGCTAGAGAACTAGCGGCCACAGATACGCAGTATTTT. Its translation is CSARELAATDTQYF.

The chain is built from TRBV5-1 and TRBJ2-1; TRBD2 aligns across 10 bases. The V gene's germline CDR1 is SGHRS and CDR2 YFSETQ. J was trimmed by 10 bases and V by 1 base; bases with no gene match: 8. The CDR3 has 15 residues. The CDR3 bases are TGCGCCAGCAGCTTGAGGCTAGCGGGAGATAGGGAGCAGTTCTTC. This translates into CASSLRLAGDREQFF.

This rearrangement joins TRBV2 to TRBJ2-4; TRBD2 aligns across 7 bases. CDR3 length equals 13 residues. Germline V gene sequence: CDR1 SNHLY, CDR2 FYNNEI. J gave up 6 bases and V 4 bases, and 3 bases lay outside the gene matches. Here the CDR3 DNA reads TGTGCCAGCAGTGCGGGGAGGGGAAACATTCAGTACTTC. This codes for CASSAGRGNIQYF.

This clonotype has ten or more counts. This chain connects TRBV12-3 or TRBV12-4 to TRBJ2-2, with 7 bases matching TRBD1. V gave up 6 bases and J gave up 4 bases; unmatched junction bases: 11. The CDR3 loop spans 16 amino acids. The CDR3 region is CASSLKPGQPTGELFF. CDR3 bases: TGTGCCAGCAGCCTTAAACCGGGACAGCCCACCGGGGAGCTGTTTTTT.